These 22 T cell receptor beta chains were sequenced from one sample in a study of CXCR3-negative and CXCR3-positive naive CD8 T cells. All TRB cDNA libraries came from 5' RACE performed with UMI labels. Each CDR3 protein gets one entry in TCRdb, which reprocessed the 5' RACE reads and gives no DNA. The sample holds 90,000 to 150,000 distinct CDR3 sequences. Study-level findings and limits: CXCR3-positive naive cells carried more hydrophobic TRB CDR3s than CXCR3-negative naive cells did.

For these TCRs, the target antigens are not known. The sample taken for sequencing was naive CXCR3+ CD8+ T cells from blood. Subset reported: CD45RO-CCR7+CD27+CD95- naive CD8+ T cells expressing CXCR3 (TNR3+). The receptors derive from a human donor in good health. Some clones in this sample may be carry-over from other donors' samples.

The chain combines TRBV20-1 with TRBJ2-7; the TRBD2 assignment by TCRdb is unverifiable without DNA. Looked up from germline, CDR1 is DFQATT and CDR2 is SNEGSKA (reference sequence). This CDR3 contains 13 residues. The chain's CDR3 is CSARLAAGYEQYF.

This chain connects TRBV11-2 to TRBJ1-1; TCRdb names TRBD1, which stays unverified in the absence of DNA. Germline-derived CDR1 and CDR2 are SGHAT and FQNNGV. This CDR3 is 12 amino acids long. CDR3 loop: CASSWIGAEAFF.

The V gene is TRBV7-9, the J gene TRBJ1-6; TCRdb gives TRBD1 as the D gene, but with no DNA this cannot be confirmed. CDR3 length equals 14 residues. Germline V gene sequence: CDR1 SEHNR, CDR2 FQNEAQ (reference sequence). CDR3 sequence: CASSQDRGVSPLHF. The complete variable domain, with remaining parts taken from reference TRBV7-9 and TRBJ1-6, reads DTGVSQNPRHKITKRGQNVTFRCDPISEHNRLYWYRQTLGQGPEFLTYFQNEAQLEKSRLLSDRFSAERPKGSFSTLEIQRTEQGDSAMYLCASSQDRGVSPLHFGNGTRLTVT.

The V and J genes are TRBV7-3 and TRBJ2-2; TCRdb's D gene call, TRBD1, goes unchecked for lack of DNA. Germline values: CDR1 SGHTA, CDR2 FQGTGA. This CDR3 has 13 amino acids. CDR3 sequence: CASSPTGTGELFF. The full variable domain, with the rest looked up from reference TRBV7-3 and TRBJ2-2, is GAGVSQTPSNKVTEKGKYVELRCDPISGHTALYWYRQSLGQGPEFLIYFQGTGAADDSGLPNDRFFAVRPEGSVSTLKIQRTERGDSAVYLCASSPTGTGELFFGEGSRLTVL.

J is TRBJ2-5 and V is TRBV7-9; checking the TCRdb D call of TRBD2 is not possible without DNA. The CDR3 has 13 amino acids. Germline CDR1 reads SEHNR; CDR2 reads FQNEAQ (reference sequence). The CDR3 here is CASSFPGLETQYF.

V and J are TRBV21-1 and TRBJ2-1; there is no DNA to check the TCRdb D call of TRBD1. TRBV21-1 is labeled a pseudogene. The CDR3 is 17 residues long. The CDR3: CASSNSGRTTSYNEQFF.

The chain uses TRBV6-2 or TRBV6-3 and TRBJ2-1; TCRdb returns TRBD1, unconfirmable since there is no DNA. The CDR3 has 14 amino acids. Germline CDR1 reads MNHEY; CDR2 reads SVGEGT. The CDR3 spells CASSYSEHSGGQFF.

The V call is TRBV12-3 or TRBV12-4, the J call TRBJ2-7; TCRdb's D call of TRBD1 is untestable without DNA. This CDR3 is built from 12 residues. The CDR3 sequence is CASSQGRYEQYF.

The V and J genes are TRBV28 and TRBJ2-7. Germline CDR1 is MDHEN and CDR2 is SYDVKM. CDR3 length equals 13 residues. The CDR3 sequence: CASSFFLSYEQYF.

The J gene is TRBJ2-7, the V gene TRBV7-9; TCRdb returns TRBD1, unconfirmable since there is no DNA. In germline, CDR1 is SEHNR, CDR2 FQNEAQ (reference sequence). This CDR3 contains 15 residues. This CDR3 reads CASSLGQGMRYEQYF.

The chain links TRBV29-1 to TRBJ2-5. This CDR3 is 12 amino acids long. The germline CDR1 and CDR2 sequences are SQVTM and ANQGSEA. The CDR3 sequence is CSVEERGETQYF.

The V gene is TRBV10-2, the J gene TRBJ1-6; checking the TCRdb D call of TRBD1 is not possible without DNA. Germline V gives CDR1 WSHSY, CDR2 SAAADI. The CDR3 contains 15 residues. This CDR3 reads CASSESDREHSPLHF.

The chain has TRBV28 and TRBJ2-1; TCRdb gives TRBD1 as the D gene, but with no DNA this cannot be confirmed. Germline values: CDR1 MDHEN, CDR2 SYDVKM. The CDR3 length is 16 residues. The CDR3 region is CASREGTALLYNEQFF.

The chain joins TRBV29-1 to TRBJ2-7. The V gene's germline CDR1 is SQVTM and CDR2 ANQGSEA. This CDR3 comprises 14 residues. The CDR3 sequence: CSVEDFENSYEQYF.

This chain links TRBV7-9 with TRBJ1-1. Germline assignment: CDR1 SEHNR and CDR2 FQNEAQ (reference sequence). This CDR3 is built from 14 residues. The CDR3 region is CASSLQEARTEAFF.

The rearrangement links TRBV12-3 or TRBV12-4 to TRBJ1-1; TCRdb's D gene call, TRBD1, goes unchecked for lack of DNA. The CDR3 runs 15 residues. CDR3 loop: CASSLAGDRAWEAFF.

The chain joins TRBV20-1 to TRBJ2-3; TCRdb names TRBD1, which stays unverified in the absence of DNA. Germline lookup yields CDR1 DFQATT and CDR2 SNEGSKA (reference sequence). The length of the CDR3 is 12 residues. The CDR3 loop is CSASGISDTQYF.

The rearrangement links TRBV27 to TRBJ2-7; TCRdb calls TRBD1, which cannot be checked without DNA. Per the germline V gene, CDR1 is MNHEY and CDR2 is SMNVEV (reference sequence). The CDR3 is 15 residues long. The CDR3 reads CASSRPRQGAYEQYF.

This rearrangement joins TRBV4-3 to TRBJ2-3; there is no DNA to check the TCRdb D call of TRBD1. Germline values: CDR1 LGHNA, CDR2 YSLEER. The CDR3 has 18 residues. CDR3 sequence: CASSQTHRGTGYTDTQYF.

The chain employs TRBV7-9 and TRBJ2-1. The CDR3 totals 13 residues. Germline CDR1 reads SEHNR; CDR2 reads FQNEAQ (reference sequence). The CDR3 spells CASSFSSNNEQFF.

The chain carries TRBV28 and TRBJ2-7; TCRdb selects TRBD2, and the lack of DNA leaves this call unchecked. Per germline, CDR1 MDHEN and CDR2 SYDVKM. This CDR3 has 16 residues. CDR3 loop: CASSPLQWTSGYEQYF.

The rearrangement uses TRBV20-1 and TRBJ1-2. The CDR3 is 12 amino acids. CDR1 and CDR2 (germline): DFQATT, SNEGSKA (reference sequence). The chain's CDR3 is CSARDQTDGYTF.